A single sample is the source of the 28 T cell receptor beta chains below, sequenced in a study of beta chain features in type 1 diabetes. What was sequenced were expressed TCRB transcripts, since all of the isolated RNA had been reverse transcribed. The protocol was immunoSEQ multiplex PCR, while the TCRdb copy is restricted to in-frame clones and leaves out a portion. The data hold hundreds of thousands of clones, with around a sixth observed a single time. The sample was naive CD4+ T cells from blood. The receptors derive from a woman under 30 in good health.

The CDR3 nucleotides are TGTGCCAGCAACGAGGACAGGGATAATGAGCAGTTCTTC. Protein sequence: CASNEDRDNEQFF. The rearrangement links TRBV2 to TRBJ2-1; 8 positions match TRBD1. CDR3 length: 13 amino acids. The V gene end was trimmed by 7 bases and the J gene end by 7 bases; junction bases not matched to a gene: 6. Germline CDR1 is SNHLY and CDR2 is FYNNEI.

This clone was counted only a few times. This chain links TRBV10-3 with TRBJ2-1; no definite D call. This CDR3 contains 12 residues. Germline CDR1 reads ENHRY; CDR2 reads SYGVKD. Trimming took off 3 bases at V and 6 bases at J, with 6 bases between the two ends. The CDR3 region is CAISDLGNEQFF. Written as DNA, the CDR3 is TGTGCCATCAGTGATCTAGGCAATGAGCAGTTCTTC.

The chain joins TRBV28 to TRBJ1-1, with TRBD1 matching over 7 bases. The CDR3 contains 16 residues. V gave up 1 base and J gave up 6 bases; unmatched junction bases: 11. CDR1 and CDR2 (germline): MDHEN, SYDVKM. CDR3 residues: CASSLYPGGVAAEAFF. The CDR3 nucleotides read TGTGCCAGCAGTTTATACCCAGGGGGGGTGGCCGCTGAAGCTTTCTTT.

This clone turned up a few times. V is TRBV7-2 and J is TRBJ2-6; 9 nucleotides line up with TRBD1. Trimming removed 3 bases from V and 1 base from J; junction bases left unmatched: 10. The CDR3 spans 19 residues. Germline values: CDR1 SGHTA, CDR2 FQGNSA. CDR3 DNA: TGTGCCAGCAGCTTCCCTCGGACAGGGGACCCTTCTGGGGCCAACGTCCTGACTTTC. It translates to CASSFPRTGDPSGANVLTF.

The chain links TRBV5-1 to TRBJ2-5; D possibly uses TRBD1 or TRBD2 (5 bases each). The CDR3 extends over 13 amino acids. CDR1 SGHRS and CDR2 YFSETQ come from the germline V gene. The V end was cut by 4 bases, the J end by 5 bases, with 12 bases between. In nucleotides, the CDR3 is TGCGCCAGCAGCCCCCTGGGGGAGGAGACCCAGTACTTC. Protein sequence: CASSPLGEETQYF.

The genes are TRBV5-6 and TRBJ1-5, with a possible D match to TRBD1 (6 bases). CDR1 SGHDT and CDR2 YYEEEE come from the germline V gene. The CDR3 loop spans 15 amino acids. V was shortened by 3 bases and J by 4 bases, with 14 bases between the two germline ends. Here the CDR3 DNA reads TGTGCCAGCAGCTCGGGGGCGGCCGGTAATCAGCCCCAGCATTTT. Amino acids: CASSSGAAGNQPQHF.

In this sample, this clone turned up a few times. This chain connects TRBV21-1 to TRBJ2-5; the table assigns TRBD2, which was not confirmed against the DNA. TRBV21-1 is a known pseudogene. The CDR3 has 16 amino acids. CDR3 DNA: TGTGCCAGCAGCAAAGCGCTAGCGGGAGCTCAAGAGACCCAGTACTTC. Translated: CASSKALAGAQETQYF.

This clone was seen a few times. The J gene is TRBJ2-2, the V gene TRBV7-2; D might be TRBD2 (5 bases). Germline CDR1 reads SGHTA; CDR2 reads FQGNSA. The CDR3 extends over 18 amino acids. Trimming cost V 4 bases and J 5 bases, with 23 bases left between them. The CDR3 region has the DNA TGTGCCAGCAGCTACATGGTTTTCGGCAGGAGGACTACCGGGGAGCTGTTTTTT. Translating gives CASSYMVFGRRTTGELFF.

The V gene is TRBV5-1, the J gene TRBJ2-2, with 7 bases aligning to TRBD2. The CDR3 contains 13 residues. Looked up from germline, CDR1 is SGHRS and CDR2 is YFSETQ. V shed 2 bases and J 5 bases; nucleotides not matched to a gene: 0. The CDR3 coding sequence is TGCGCCAGCAGCTTTAGCGGGACCGGGGAGCTGTTTTTT. Translating gives CASSFSGTGELFF.

This clone was detected a few times. V gene TRBV9 combines with J gene TRBJ2-1; the match to TRBD2 covers 12 bases. Germline values: CDR1 SGDLS, CDR2 YYNGEE. The CDR3 spans 15 residues. V was clipped by 4 bases and J by 4 bases; unmatched bases: 3. The CDR3 sequence: CASSPTSGGYNEQFF. CDR3 nucleotide sequence: TGTGCCAGCAGCCCCACTAGCGGGGGGTACAATGAGCAGTTCTTC. Together with reference TRBV9 and TRBJ2-1, the CDR3 gives the full variable domain: DSGVTQTPKHLITATGQRVTLRCSPRSGDLSVYWYQQSLDQGLQFLIQYYNGEERAKGNILERFSAQQFPDLHSELNLSSLELGDSALYFCASSPTSGGYNEQFFGPGTRLTVL.

This clone was seen more than once but under ten times. The rearrangement joins TRBV15 to TRBJ2-3, with D perhaps given as TRBD1 or TRBD2 (5 bases each). Trimming removed 1 base from V and 6 bases from J, with 8 bases in between. Per the germline V gene, CDR1 is LNHNV and CDR2 is YYDKDF (reference sequence). This CDR3 has 13 residues. CDR3 sequence: CATSRGREDTQYF. CDR3 sequence (DNA): TGTGCCACCAGCAGAGGCAGGGAGGATACGCAGTATTTT.

This clone was observed a few times. The V gene is TRBV5-6, the J gene TRBJ2-1; 11 bases map to TRBD2. The CDR3 loop spans 18 amino acids. The V gene's germline CDR1 is SGHDT and CDR2 YYEEEE. After removal of 4 bases from V and 0 bases from J, the junction contained 9 bases not matched to a gene. CDR3 loop: CASSPTRTSGYSYNEQFF. CDR3 coding DNA: TGTGCCAGCAGCCCGACCCGGACTAGCGGGTACTCCTACAATGAGCAGTTCTTC.

The chain recombines TRBV7-9 with TRBJ2-2; the D is unclear. Trimming cost V 2 bases and J 4 bases, with 11 bases left between them. Germline V gene data show CDR1 as SEHNR and CDR2 as FQNEAQ (reference sequence). The CDR3 extends over 15 amino acids. CDR3 protein: CASSLFSAATGELFF. The CDR3 nucleotides are TGTGCCAGCAGCTTATTCTCGGCAGCCACCGGGGAGCTGTTTTTT.

The chain joins TRBV7-3 to TRBJ1-2, with 7 bases aligning to TRBD1. Trimming at V came to 2 bases and at J to 4 bases, leaving 7 bases not matched to a gene. The germline V gene encodes CDR1 SGHTA and CDR2 FQGTGA. The CDR3 runs to 15 residues. The CDR3 reads CASSLYADRSYGYTF. The DNA of the CDR3 is TGTGCCAGCAGCTTATACGCGGACAGGAGCTATGGCTACACCTTC.

The DNA of the CDR3 is TGTGCCAGCAGTTTATCGTGGGAAGACTACGAGCAGTACTTC. Residues: CASSLSWEDYEQYF. The chain employs TRBV27 and TRBJ2-7, with no clear D. Trimming cost V 0 bases and J 3 bases, with 9 bases left between them. This CDR3 is built from 14 residues. The germline V gene has CDR1 MNHEY and CDR2 SMNVEV (reference sequence).

The J gene is TRBJ2-1, the V gene TRBV29-1; perhaps TRBD1 as D (5 bases). Trimming took 7 bases from V and 1 from J, leaving 8 bases between them. The germline gives CDR1 SQVTM, CDR2 ANQGSEA. There are 12 residues in the CDR3. CDR3 amino acids: CSADRSYNEQFF. CDR3 DNA: TGCAGCGCAGACAGATCCTACAATGAGCAGTTCTTC.

This sequence joins TRBV23-1 and TRBJ2-1; 9 nucleotides align to TRBD2. TRBV23-1 is annotated as an ORF whose role is uncertain. After removal of 0 bases from V and 7 bases from J, the junction contained 7 bases not matched to a gene. The CDR3 has 16 amino acids. The CDR3 nucleotides are TGCGCCAGCAGTCAATCATGTAGCGGGAGTATGAATGAGCAGTTCTTC. It encodes CASSQSCSGSMNEQFF.

In nucleotides, the CDR3 is TGTGCCATCAGTGAGTTAGGCGGGGTAAACACCGGGGAGCTGTTTTTT. It encodes CAISELGGVNTGELFF. The genes are TRBV10-3 and TRBJ2-2; TRBD2 is a possible D gene (6 bases). The germline V and J ends were trimmed by 1 base and 2 bases, with 11 bases remaining between them. Germline CDR1 and CDR2: ENHRY and SYGVKD. This CDR3 has 16 amino acids.

CDR3 sequence reads: CASRGPRATYSGANVLTF. As DNA, the CDR3 is TGTGCCAGTAGAGGTCCCCGGGCCACCTACTCTGGGGCCAACGTCCTGACTTTC. The chain couples TRBV19 to TRBJ2-6; no firm D call. CDR1 and CDR2 from the germline V gene are LNHDA and SQIVND (reference sequence). This CDR3 region has 18 residues. V was pared by 6 bases and J by 0 bases, with 18 bases between.

This clone was counted only a few times. The chain joins TRBV7-2 to TRBJ2-3; D is possibly TRBD2 (6 bases). The length of the CDR3 is 15 residues. V was pared by 2 bases and J by 0 bases, with 9 bases between. Germline CDR1 and CDR2: SGHTA and FQGNSA. The CDR3, as DNA: TGTGCCAGCAGCTTATTAGGGACTAGCACAGATACGCAGTATTTT. It codes for CASSLLGTSTDTQYF. Full variable domain (rest looked up from reference TRBV7-2 and TRBJ2-3): GAGVSQSPSNKVTEKGKDVELRCDPISGHTALYWYRQSLGQGLEFLIYFQGNSAPDKSGLPSDRFSAERTGGSVSTLTIQRTQQEDSAVYLCASSLLGTSTDTQYFGPGTRLTVL.

Only a few counts were recorded for this clone. This chain connects TRBV9 to TRBJ1-3, with 7 nucleotides matching TRBD1. This CDR3 is 15 amino acids long. Germline V lookup: CDR1 SGDLS, CDR2 YYNGEE. V lost 3 bases to trimming and J lost 8 bases; unmatched junction nucleotides: 11. Here the CDR3 reads CASSASGGGVDTIYF. Written as DNA, the CDR3 is TGTGCCAGCAGCGCTTCGGGAGGGGGCGTGGACACCATATATTTT.

This clone was picked up a small number of times. The chain employs TRBV19 and TRBJ1-3; D is ambiguous. V was cut by 10 bases and J by 0 bases, with 13 bases left in between. The CDR3 runs 14 residues. CDR1 and CDR2 (germline): LNHDA, SQIVND (reference sequence). The CDR3: CATTTKNSGNTIYF. The CDR3 DNA sequence: TGTGCCACTACGACAAAGAACTCTGGAAACACCATATATTTT.

This clone has just a few counts. The J gene is TRBJ2-1, the V gene TRBV9, with 7 bases that match TRBD1. CDR1 is SGDLS, CDR2 YYNGEE, per germline. CDR3 length: 16 residues. After removal of 0 bases from V and 0 bases from J, the junction contained 3 bases not matched to a gene. CDR3 coding DNA: TGTGCCAGCAGCGTAGGGGGGACAGCCTCCTACAATGAGCAGTTCTTC. Amino acids: CASSVGGTASYNEQFF.

The chain recombines TRBV19 with TRBJ2-3; 13 bases line up with TRBD2. J lost 7 bases, V lost 8 bases, and 3 bases had no gene match. This CDR3 region has 13 residues. In germline, CDR1 is LNHDA, CDR2 SQIVND (reference sequence). The CDR3 DNA reads TGTGCCAGTCGGACTAGCGGGAGTAATACGCAGTATTTT. Its protein is CASRTSGSNTQYF.

This clone was counted a few times. The rearrangement joins TRBV7-2 to TRBJ2-5; tentatively, D is TRBD2 (5 bases). This CDR3 is 14 amino acids long. Trimming removed 3 bases from V and 7 bases from J, with 15 bases in between. Germline V gene data show CDR1 as SGHTA and CDR2 as FQGNSA. The CDR3, as DNA: TGTGCCAGCAGCTTTTTCTTAGAGGGCGGGACCCAGTACTTC. Translated: CASSFFLEGGTQYF.

This chain links TRBV28 with TRBJ2-3; 15 positions agree with TRBD2. Germline assignment: CDR1 MDHEN and CDR2 SYDVKM. The CDR3 spans 16 residues. Trimming removed 6 bases from V and 4 bases from J; junction bases left unmatched: 5. The CDR3, as DNA: TGTGCCAGCAGCTCGGGACTAGCGGGAGGACCAGATACGCAGTATTTT. Residues: CASSSGLAGGPDTQYF.

This clone has more than one count but fewer than ten. The chain joins TRBV7-2 to TRBJ2-5; the D is unclear. V lost 1 base and J 2 bases, leaving 8 bases between the germline ends. This CDR3 is built from 14 residues. The germline CDR1 and CDR2 sequences are SGHTA and FQGNSA. Written as DNA, the CDR3 is TGTGCCAGCAGCTTAGTAGGTTTGCAAGAGACCCAGTACTTC. It yields the protein CASSLVGLQETQYF.

This chain links TRBV6-5 with TRBJ1-5, with a possible D match to TRBD1 (6 bases). V lost 5 bases to trimming and J lost 5 bases, with 16 bases between them. The CDR3 runs 15 residues. The germline V gene has CDR1 MNHEY and CDR2 SVGAGI. The CDR3 here is CASSRTVALDQPQHF. The DNA for the CDR3 is TGTGCCAGCAGTCGGACAGTCGCCCTTGATCAGCCCCAGCATTTT.